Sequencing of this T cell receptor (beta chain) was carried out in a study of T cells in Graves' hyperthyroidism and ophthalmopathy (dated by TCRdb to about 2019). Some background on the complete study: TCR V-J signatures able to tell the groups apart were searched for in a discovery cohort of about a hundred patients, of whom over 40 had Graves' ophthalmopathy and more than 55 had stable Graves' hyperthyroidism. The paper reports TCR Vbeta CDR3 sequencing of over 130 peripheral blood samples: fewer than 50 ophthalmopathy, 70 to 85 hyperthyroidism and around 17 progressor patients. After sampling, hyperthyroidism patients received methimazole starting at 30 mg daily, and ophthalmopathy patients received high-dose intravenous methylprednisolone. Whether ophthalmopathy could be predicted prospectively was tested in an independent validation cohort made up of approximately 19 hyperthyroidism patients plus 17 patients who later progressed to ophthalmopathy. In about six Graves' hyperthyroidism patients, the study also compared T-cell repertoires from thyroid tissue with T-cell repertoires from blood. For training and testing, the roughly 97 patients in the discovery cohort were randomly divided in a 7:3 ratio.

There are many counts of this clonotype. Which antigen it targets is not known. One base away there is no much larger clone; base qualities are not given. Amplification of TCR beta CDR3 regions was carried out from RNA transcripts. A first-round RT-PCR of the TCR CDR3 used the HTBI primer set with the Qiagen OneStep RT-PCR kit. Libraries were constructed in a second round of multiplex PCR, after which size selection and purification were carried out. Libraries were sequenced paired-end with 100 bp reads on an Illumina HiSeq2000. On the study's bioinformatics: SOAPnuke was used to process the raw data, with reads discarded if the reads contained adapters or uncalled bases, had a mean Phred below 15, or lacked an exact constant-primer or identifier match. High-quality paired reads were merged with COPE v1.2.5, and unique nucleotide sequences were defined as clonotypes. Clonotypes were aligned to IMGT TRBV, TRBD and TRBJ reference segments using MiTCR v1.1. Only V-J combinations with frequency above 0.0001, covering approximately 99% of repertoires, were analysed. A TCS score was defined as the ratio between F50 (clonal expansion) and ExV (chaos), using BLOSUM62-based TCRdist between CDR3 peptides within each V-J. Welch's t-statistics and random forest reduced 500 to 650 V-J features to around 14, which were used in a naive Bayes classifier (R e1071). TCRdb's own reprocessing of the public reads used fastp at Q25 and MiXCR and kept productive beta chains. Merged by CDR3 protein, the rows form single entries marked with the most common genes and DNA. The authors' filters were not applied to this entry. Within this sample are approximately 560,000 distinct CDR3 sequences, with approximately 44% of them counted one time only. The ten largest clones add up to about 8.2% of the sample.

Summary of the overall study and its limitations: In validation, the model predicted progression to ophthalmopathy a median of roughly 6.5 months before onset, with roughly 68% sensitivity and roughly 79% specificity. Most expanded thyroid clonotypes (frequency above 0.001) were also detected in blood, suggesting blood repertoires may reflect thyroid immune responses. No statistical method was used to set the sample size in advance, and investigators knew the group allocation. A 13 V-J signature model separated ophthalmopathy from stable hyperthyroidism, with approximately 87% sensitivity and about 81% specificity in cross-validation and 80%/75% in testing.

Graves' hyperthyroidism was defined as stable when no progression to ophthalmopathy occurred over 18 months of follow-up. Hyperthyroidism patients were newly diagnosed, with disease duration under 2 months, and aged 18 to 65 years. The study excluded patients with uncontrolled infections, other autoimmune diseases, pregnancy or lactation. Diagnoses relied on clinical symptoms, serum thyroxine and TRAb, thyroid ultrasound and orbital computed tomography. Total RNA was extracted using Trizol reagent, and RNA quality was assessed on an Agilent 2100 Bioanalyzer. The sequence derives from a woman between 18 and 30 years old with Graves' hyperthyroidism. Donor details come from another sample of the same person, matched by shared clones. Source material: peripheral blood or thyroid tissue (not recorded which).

This receptor has the CDR3 CAIGEGRETQYF. The bases are TGTGCCATCGGGGAAGGGCGAGAGACCCAGTACTTC. The chain couples TRBV10-3 to TRBJ2-5; confidence is insufficient to name the D gene. Inclusive of the bounding cysteine and phenylalanine, the CDR3 is 12 residues long. This entry keeps only the CDR3 DNA: 36 bases, framed from base 1. Deletion took 8 bases off V and 4 bases off J, with a span of 11 bases between the germline ends. The germline V gene yields ENHRY for CDR1 and SYGVKD for CDR2.